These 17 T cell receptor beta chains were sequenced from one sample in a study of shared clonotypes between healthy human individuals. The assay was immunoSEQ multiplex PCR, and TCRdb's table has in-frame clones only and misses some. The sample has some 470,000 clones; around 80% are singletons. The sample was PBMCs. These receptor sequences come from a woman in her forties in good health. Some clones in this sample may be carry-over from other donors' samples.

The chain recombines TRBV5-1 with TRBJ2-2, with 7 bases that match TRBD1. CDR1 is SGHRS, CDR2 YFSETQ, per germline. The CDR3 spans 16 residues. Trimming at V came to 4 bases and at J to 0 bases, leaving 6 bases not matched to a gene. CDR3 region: CASSVRGISNTGELFF. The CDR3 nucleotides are TGCGCCAGCAGCGTCAGGGGGATCTCGAACACCGGGGAGCTGTTTTTT. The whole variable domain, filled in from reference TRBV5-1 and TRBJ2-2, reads KAGVTQTPRYLIKTRGQQVTLSCSPISGHRSVSWYQQTPGQGLQFLFEYFSETQRNKGNFPGRFSGRQFSNSRSEMNVSTLELGDSALYLCASSVRGISNTGELFFGEGSRLTVL.

DNA of the CDR3: TGTGCCAGCAGTGACCCCGGACTAGCGGGAAGAACAGATACGCAGTATTTT. Its protein is CASSDPGLAGRTDTQYF. The V gene is TRBV2, the J gene TRBJ2-3; 12 nucleotides agree with TRBD2. This CDR3 is built from 17 residues. Losses at the gene ends were 3 bases for V and 3 bases for J; bases not matched to a gene: 7. Per the germline V gene, CDR1 is SNHLY and CDR2 is FYNNEI.

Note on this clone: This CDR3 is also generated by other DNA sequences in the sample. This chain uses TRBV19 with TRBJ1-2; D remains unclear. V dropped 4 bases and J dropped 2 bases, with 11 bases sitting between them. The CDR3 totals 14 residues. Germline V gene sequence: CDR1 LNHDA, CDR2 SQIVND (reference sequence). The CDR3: CASSTRTGNYGYTF. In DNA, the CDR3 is TGTGCCAGTAGTACTCGGACGGGGAACTATGGCTACACCTTC.

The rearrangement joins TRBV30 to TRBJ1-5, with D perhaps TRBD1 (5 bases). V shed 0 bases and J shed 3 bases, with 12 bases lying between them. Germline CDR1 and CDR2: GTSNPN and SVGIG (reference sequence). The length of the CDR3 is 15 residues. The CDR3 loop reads CAWSVMSGSNQPQHF. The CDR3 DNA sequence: TGTGCCTGGAGTGTTATGTCAGGGTCCAATCAGCCCCAGCATTTT.

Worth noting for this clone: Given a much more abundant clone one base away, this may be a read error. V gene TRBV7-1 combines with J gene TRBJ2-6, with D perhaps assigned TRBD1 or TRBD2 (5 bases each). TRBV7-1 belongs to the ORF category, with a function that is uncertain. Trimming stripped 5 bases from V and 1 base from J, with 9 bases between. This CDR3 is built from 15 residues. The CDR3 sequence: CASSQEGSGANVLTF. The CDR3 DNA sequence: TGTGCCAGCAGCCAAGAGGGGTCTGGGGCCAACGTCCTGACTTTC.

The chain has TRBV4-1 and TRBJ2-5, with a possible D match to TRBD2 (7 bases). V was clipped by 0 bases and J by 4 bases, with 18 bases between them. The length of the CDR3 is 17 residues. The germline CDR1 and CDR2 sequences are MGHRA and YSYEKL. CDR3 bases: TGCGCCAGCAGCCAAGATCCTAGGGGGAGGGCGGGAGAGACCCAGTACTTC. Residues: CASSQDPRGRAGETQYF.

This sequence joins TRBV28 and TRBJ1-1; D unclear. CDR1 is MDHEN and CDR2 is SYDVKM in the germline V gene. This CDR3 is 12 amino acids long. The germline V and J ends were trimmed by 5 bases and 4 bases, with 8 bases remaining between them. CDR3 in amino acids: CASSPKSTEAFF. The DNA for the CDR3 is TGTGCCAGCAGTCCCAAAAGCACTGAAGCTTTCTTT.

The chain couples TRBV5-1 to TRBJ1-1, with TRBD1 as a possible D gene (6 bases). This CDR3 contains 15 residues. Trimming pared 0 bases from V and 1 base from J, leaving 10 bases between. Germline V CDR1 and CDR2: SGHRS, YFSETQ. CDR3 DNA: TGCGCCAGCAGCTTGGCCGGACAGCCGAACACTGAAGCTTTCTTT. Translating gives CASSLAGQPNTEAFF.

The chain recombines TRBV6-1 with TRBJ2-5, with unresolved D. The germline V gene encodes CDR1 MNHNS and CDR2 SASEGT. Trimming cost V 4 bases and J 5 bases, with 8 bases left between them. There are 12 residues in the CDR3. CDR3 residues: CASSALGETQYF. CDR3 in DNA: TGTGCCAGCAGTGCCCTCGGGGAGACCCAGTACTTC.

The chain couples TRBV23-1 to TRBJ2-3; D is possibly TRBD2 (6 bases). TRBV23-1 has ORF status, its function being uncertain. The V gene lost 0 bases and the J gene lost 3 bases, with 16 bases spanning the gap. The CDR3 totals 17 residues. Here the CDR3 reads CASSQSRRGPITDTQYF. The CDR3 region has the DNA TGCGCCAGCAGTCAATCTAGGAGGGGACCCATAACAGATACGCAGTATTTT.

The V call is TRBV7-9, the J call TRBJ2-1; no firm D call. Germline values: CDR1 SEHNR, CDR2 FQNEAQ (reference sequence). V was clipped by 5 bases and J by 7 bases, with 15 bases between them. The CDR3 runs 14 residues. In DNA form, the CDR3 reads TGTGCCAGCAGCACTCAGGTAGACGTTAATGAGCAGTTCTTC. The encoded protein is CASSTQVDVNEQFF.

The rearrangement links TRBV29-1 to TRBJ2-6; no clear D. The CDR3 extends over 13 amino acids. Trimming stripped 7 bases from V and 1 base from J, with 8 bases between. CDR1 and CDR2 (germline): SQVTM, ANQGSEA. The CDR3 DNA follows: TGCAGCGCCGAGTGGTCTGGGGCCAACGTCCTGACTTTC. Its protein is CSAEWSGANVLTF.

The CDR3 loop is CAATSWGDANTGELFF. The CDR3 DNA reads TGTGCAGCCACATCATGGGGAGACGCGAACACCGGGGAGCTGTTTTTT. The J gene is TRBJ2-2, the V gene TRBV19; a possible D gene is TRBD2 (5 bases). The CDR3 loop spans 16 amino acids. The V gene's germline CDR1 is LNHDA and CDR2 SQIVND (reference sequence). The variable domain in full, with the rest retrieved from reference TRBV19 and TRBJ2-2, is DGGITQSPKYLFRKEGQNVTLSCEQNLNHDAMYWYRQDPGQGLRLIYYSQIVNDFQKGDIAEGYSVSREKKESFPLTVTSAQKNPTAFYLCAATSWGDANTGELFFGEGSRLTVL.

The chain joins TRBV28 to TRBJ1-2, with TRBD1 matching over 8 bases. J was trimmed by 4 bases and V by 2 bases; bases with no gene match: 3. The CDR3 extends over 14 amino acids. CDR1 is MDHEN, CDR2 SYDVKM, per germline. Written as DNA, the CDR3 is TGTGCCAGCAGTTTAGCTCAGGGGGCCTATGGCTACACCTTC. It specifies CASSLAQGAYGYTF.

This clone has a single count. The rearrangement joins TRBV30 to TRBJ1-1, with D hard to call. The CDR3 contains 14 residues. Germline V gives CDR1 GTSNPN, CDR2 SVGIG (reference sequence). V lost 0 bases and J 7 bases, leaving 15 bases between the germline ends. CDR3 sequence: CAWSVLRSRGEAFF. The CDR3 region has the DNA TGTGCCTGGAGTGTACTGAGGTCTAGAGGTGAAGCTTTCTTT. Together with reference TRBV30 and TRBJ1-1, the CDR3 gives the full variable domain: SQTIHQWPATLVQPVGSPLSLECTVEGTSNPNLYWYRQAAGRGLQLLFYSVGIGQISSEVPQNLSASRPQDRQFILSSKKLLLSDSGFYLCAWSVLRSRGEAFFGQGTRLTVV.

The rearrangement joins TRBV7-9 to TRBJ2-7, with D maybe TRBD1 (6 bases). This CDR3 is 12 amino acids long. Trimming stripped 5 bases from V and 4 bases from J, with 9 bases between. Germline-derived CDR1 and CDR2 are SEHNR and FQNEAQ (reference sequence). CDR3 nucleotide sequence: TGTGCCAGCAGCACGAGGGGGTACGAGCAGTACTTC. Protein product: CASSTRGYEQYF.

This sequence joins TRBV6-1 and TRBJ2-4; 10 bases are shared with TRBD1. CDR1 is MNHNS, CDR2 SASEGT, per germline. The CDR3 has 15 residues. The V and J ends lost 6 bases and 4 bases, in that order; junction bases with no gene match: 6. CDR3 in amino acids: CASSRQGAGKNIQYF. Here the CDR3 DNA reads TGTGCCAGCAGCCGACAGGGGGCAGGGAAAAACATTCAGTACTTC.